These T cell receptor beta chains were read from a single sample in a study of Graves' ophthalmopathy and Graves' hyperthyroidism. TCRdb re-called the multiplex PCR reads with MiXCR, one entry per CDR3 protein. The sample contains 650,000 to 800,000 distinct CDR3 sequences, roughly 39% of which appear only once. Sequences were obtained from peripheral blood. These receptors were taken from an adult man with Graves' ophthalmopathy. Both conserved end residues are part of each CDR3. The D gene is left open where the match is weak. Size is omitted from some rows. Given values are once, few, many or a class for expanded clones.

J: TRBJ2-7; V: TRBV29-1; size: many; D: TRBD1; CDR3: CSVITGQGGDEQYF; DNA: TGCAGCGTTATCACAGGACAGGGCGGCGACGAGCAGTACTTC
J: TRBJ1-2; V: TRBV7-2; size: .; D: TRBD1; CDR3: CASSARQGIDGYTF; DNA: TGTGCCAGCAGCGCACGACAGGGGATCGATGGCTACACCTTC
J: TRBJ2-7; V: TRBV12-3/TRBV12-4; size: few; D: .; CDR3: CASSLPRSGEQYF; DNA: TGTGCCAGCAGCCTCCCCCGTTCGGGCGAGCAGTACTTC
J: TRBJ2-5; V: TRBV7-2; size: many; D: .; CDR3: CASSLTRLETQYF; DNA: TGTGCCAGCAGCTTGACTCGCTTGGAGACCCAGTACTTC
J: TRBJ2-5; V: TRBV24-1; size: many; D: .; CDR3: CATSDLKEGSEETQYF; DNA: TGTGCCACCAGTGATTTAAAGGAGGGGTCGGAGGAGACCCAGTACTTC
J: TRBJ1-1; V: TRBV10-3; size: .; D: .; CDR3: CAIRGAGNTEAFF; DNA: TGTGCCATCAGGGGGGCTGGAAACACTGAAGCTTTCTTT
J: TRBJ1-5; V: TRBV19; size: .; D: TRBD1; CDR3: CATRDRGSQPQHF; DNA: TGTGCCACTAGAGACAGGGGATCTCAGCCCCAGCATTTT
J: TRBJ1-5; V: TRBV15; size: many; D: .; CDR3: CATSLGRANQPQHF; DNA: TGTGCCACCAGCCTCGGCAGGGCAAACCAGCCCCAGCATTTT
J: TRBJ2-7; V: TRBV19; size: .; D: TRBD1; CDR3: CASTPGQGMAYEQYF; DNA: TGTGCCAGTACCCCGGGACAGGGAATGGCCTACGAGCAGTACTTC
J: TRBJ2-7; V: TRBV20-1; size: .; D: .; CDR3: CSASPPSQRYSYEQYF; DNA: TGCAGTGCTAGCCCACCATCTCAGCGGTACTCCTACGAGCAGTACTTC
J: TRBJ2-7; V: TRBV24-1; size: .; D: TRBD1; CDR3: CATSAGQGTAEQYF; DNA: TGTGCCACCAGTGCCGGACAGGGTACCGCCGAGCAGTACTTC
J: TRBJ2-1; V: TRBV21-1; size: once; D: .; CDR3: CASSKTSARVGEQFF; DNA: TGTGCCAGCAGCAAGACTAGCGCGAGGGTTGGTGAGCAGTTCTTC
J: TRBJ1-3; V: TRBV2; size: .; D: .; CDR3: CASSYLGTPGNTIYF; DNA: TGTGCCAGCAGTTACCTCGGGACCCCTGGAAACACCATATATTTT
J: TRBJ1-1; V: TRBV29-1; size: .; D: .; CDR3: CSQGSYTEAFF; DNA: TGCAGCCAAGGGTCTTACACTGAAGCTTTCTTT
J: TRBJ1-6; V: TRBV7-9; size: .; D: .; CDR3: CASSSTGDRFTLHF; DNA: TGTGCCAGCAGCTCCACGGGGGACCGATTCACCCTCCACTTT
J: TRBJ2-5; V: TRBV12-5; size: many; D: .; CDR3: CASGAQGPETQYF; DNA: TGTGCTAGTGGTGCACAGGGTCCAGAGACCCAGTACTTC
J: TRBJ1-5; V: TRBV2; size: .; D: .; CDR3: CASSARRQSTYSNQPQHF; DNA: TGTGCCAGCAGTGCCCGTCGACAAAGTACGTATAGCAATCAGCCCCAGCATTTT
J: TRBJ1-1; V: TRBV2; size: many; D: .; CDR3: CASSDLLGNTEAFF; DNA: TGTGCCAGCAGTGATCTCCTGGGAAACACTGAAGCTTTCTTT
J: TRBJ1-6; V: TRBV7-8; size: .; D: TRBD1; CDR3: CASSLVRGQFWALHF; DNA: TGTGCCAGCAGCTTAGTCAGGGGGCAGTTCTGGGCCCTCCACTTT
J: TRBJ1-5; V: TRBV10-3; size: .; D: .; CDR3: CAISERDIASSQPQHF; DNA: TGTGCCATCAGTGAGCGGGACATAGCCTCTTCCCAGCCCCAGCATTTT
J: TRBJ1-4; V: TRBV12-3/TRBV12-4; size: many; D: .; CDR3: CASSLGSRMGQSPKLFF; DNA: TGTGCCAGCAGTTTAGGCTCTCGGATGGGACAATCCCCAAAACTGTTTTTT
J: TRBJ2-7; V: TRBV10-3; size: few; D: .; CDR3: CASSSPTPTHSYEQYF; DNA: TGTGCCAGCAGTTCTCCTACTCCTACTCACTCCTACGAGCAGTACTTC
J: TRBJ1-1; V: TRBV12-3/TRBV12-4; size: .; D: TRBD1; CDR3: CASSSGQGDTETFF; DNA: TGTGCCAGCAGTTCAGGACAGGGGGACACTGAAACTTTCTTT
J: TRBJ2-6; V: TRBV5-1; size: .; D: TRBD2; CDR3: CASSLEPGGNVLTF; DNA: TGCGCCAGCAGCTTGGAGCCGGGGGGCAACGTCCTGACTTTC
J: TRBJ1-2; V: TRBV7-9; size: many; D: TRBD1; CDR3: CASSPGQGADGYTF; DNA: TGTGCCAGCAGCCCGGGACAGGGGGCAGATGGCTACACCTTC
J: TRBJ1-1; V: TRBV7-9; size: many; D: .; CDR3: CASSLESRTEAFF; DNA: TGTGCCAGCAGCCTCGAATCGCGGACTGAAGCTTTCTTT
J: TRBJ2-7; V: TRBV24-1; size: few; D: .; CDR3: CATSDSKTGKRRSFPYEQYF; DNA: TGTGCCACCAGTGATTCCAAGACAGGAAAGCGACGAAGTTTCCCCTACGAGCAGTACTTC
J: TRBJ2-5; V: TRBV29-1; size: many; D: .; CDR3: CSVDVETQYF; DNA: TGCAGCGTTGATGTGGAGACCCAGTACTTC
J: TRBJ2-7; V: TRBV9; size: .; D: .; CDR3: CASSHVDSSHEQYF; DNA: TGTGCCAGCAGCCACGTTGACAGTTCCCACGAGCAGTACTTC
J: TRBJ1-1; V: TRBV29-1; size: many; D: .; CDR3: CSIESGSGNTEAFF; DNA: TGCAGCATTGAATCAGGGAGCGGGAACACTGAAGCTTTCTTT
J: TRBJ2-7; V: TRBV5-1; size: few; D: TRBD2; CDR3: CASSLGGTSHLHEQYF; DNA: TGCGCCAGCAGCTTGGGGGGGACTAGCCACCTTCACGAGCAGTACTTC
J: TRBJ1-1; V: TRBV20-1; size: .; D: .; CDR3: CSAPRWDSMNTEAFF; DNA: TGCAGTGCCCCGCGTTGGGACTCCATGAACACTGAAGCTTTCTTT
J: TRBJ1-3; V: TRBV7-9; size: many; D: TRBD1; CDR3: CASSPDRNSGNTIYF; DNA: TGTGCCAGCAGCCCGGACAGGAACTCTGGAAACACCATATATTTT
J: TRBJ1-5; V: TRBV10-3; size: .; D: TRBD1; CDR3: CAISTTGGNQPQHF; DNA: TGTGCCATCAGCACGACAGGGGGCAATCAGCCCCAGCATTTT
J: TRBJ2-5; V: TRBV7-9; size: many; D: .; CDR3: CASSRGGWETQYF; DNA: TGTGCCAGCAGCAGGGGCGGCTGGGAGACCCAGTACTTC
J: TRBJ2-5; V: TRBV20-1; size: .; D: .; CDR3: CSAKGLAKLQETQYF; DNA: TGCAGTGCCAAGGGGCTAGCAAAACTCCAAGAGACCCAGTACTTC
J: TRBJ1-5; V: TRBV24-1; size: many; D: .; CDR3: CATSATRDQPQHF; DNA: TGTGCCACCAGCGCCACGAGGGATCAGCCCCAGCATTTT
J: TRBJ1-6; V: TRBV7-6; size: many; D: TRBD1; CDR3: CASSSRGGHQRSNSPLHF; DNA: TGTGCCAGCAGCTCCAGGGGGGGACATCAAAGGAGTAATTCACCCCTCCACTTT
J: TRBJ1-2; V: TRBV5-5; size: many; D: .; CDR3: CASSPLGGSYGYTF; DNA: TGTGCCAGCAGCCCCCTTGGAGGAAGCTATGGCTACACCTTC
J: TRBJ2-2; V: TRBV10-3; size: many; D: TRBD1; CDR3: CAISDGAGGRAGELFF; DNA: TGTGCCATCAGTGATGGGGCAGGGGGAAGGGCCGGGGAGCTGTTTTTT
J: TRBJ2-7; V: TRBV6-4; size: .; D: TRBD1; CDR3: CASSDFGQGTISYEQYF; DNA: TGTGCCAGCAGTGACTTCGGACAGGGGACGATCTCCTACGAGCAGTACTTC
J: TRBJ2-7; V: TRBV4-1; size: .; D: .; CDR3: CASSLLPTSYEQYF; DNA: TGCGCCAGCAGCTTGTTGCCGACCTCCTACGAGCAGTACTTC
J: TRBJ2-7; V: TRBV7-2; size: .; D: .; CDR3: CASSNRGRNYEQYF; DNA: TGTGCCAGCAGCAACCGGGGCAGAAACTACGAGCAGTACTTC
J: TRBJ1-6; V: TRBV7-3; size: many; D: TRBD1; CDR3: CASSLQGGTNSPLHF; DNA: TGTGCCAGCAGCTTACAAGGGGGCACTAATTCACCCCTCCACTTT
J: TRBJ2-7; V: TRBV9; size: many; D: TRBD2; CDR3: CASSVSRGDEQYF; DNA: TGTGCCAGCAGCGTCTCCCGGGGGGACGAGCAGTACTTC
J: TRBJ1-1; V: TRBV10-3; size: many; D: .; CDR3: CAISDYGTLNTEAFF; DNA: TGTGCCATCAGTGACTACGGGACCTTGAACACTGAAGCTTTCTTT
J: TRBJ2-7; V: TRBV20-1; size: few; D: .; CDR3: CSARVRDEQYF; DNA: TGCAGTGCTAGAGTCCGTGACGAGCAGTACTTC
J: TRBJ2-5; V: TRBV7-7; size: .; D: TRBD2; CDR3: CASSLRLAPQETQYF; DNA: TGTGCTAGCAGCTTACGACTAGCGCCACAAGAAACCCAGTACTTC
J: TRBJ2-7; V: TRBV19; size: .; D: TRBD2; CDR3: CASSIFAGGEFSYEQYF; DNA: TGTGCCAGTAGTATCTTTGCGGGAGGAGAATTCTCCTACGAGCAGTACTTC
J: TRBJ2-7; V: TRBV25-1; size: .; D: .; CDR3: CASSLGLGGLYEQYF; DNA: TGTGCCAGCTCACTGGGACTAGGGGGCCTGTACGAGCAGTACTTC